The clone carrying this T cell receptor beta chain was recorded a few times. Its antigen is unknown. Sample treatment: PENTA 11 planned treatment interruption arm or continuous ART arm. From thawed PBMCs, naive CD4+ CD45RA+ CD45RO- T cells were sorted. The data belong to a study of HIV-infected children after antiretroviral therapy interruption. Study findings and constraints: By the end of treatment interruption, naive CD4+ clonality (Gini) increased.

RNA-based 3' RACE libraries used unique molecular identifiers. TCRdb re-called the 3' RACE reads through MiXCR, storing one row per CDR3 protein. The repertoire consists of fewer than 100,000 distinct CDR3 sequences, with about 7% occurring once and the leading ten covering about 1.1%. The sequence derives from a pool of human donors with HIV. The sequenced sample was CD45RA+ CD4+ T cells from PBMCs, pooled from several time points, obtained from a donor given antiretroviral therapy, either interrupted or continuous. The subset denotes: naive CD4+ CD45RA+ CD45RO- T cells.

DNA for the CDR3: TGTGCCAGTGGGAGAGGTCGACAGGGATATCTGTTTTTT. Its protein is CASGRGRQGYLFF. The chain has TRBV11-2 and TRBJ1-4, with TRBD1 identical over 7 bases. The germline V gene has CDR1 SGHAT and CDR2 FQNNGV. V trimming: 9 bases; J trimming: 14 bases; junction bases outside the gene matches: 15. The CDR3 contains 13 residues.